There are many counts of the clone carrying this T cell receptor beta chain. Antigen unknown. V trimming: 3 bases; J trimming: 4 bases; junction bases outside the gene matches: 16. The CDR3 loop spans 19 amino acids. Germline loops: CDR1 MDHEN, CDR2 SYDVKM. The data were taken from a study of T cells in Graves' hyperthyroidism and ophthalmopathy. It was RNA transcripts that yielded the amplified TCR beta CDR3 regions. The HTBI primer set was used in a first-round RT-PCR of the TCR CDR3. MiXCR, applied by TCRdb to the multiplex PCR reads, yields one record per CDR3 protein. The sample contains 300,000 to 450,000 distinct CDR3 sequences, about a sixth of which appear only once. General study points: Ophthalmopathy was distinguished from stable hyperthyroidism by 13 V-J signatures.

The specimen sequenced was blood. The source is a woman younger than 45 with Graves' hyperthyroidism that later progressed to Graves' ophthalmopathy. V gene TRBV28 combines with J gene TRBJ2-3, with 10 bases matching TRBD2. The CDR3 coding sequence is TGTGCCAGCAGTTTCCTCCGTAGCGGGAGGCTTCCAAGGGCAGATACGCAGTATTTT. This codes for CASSFLRSGRLPRADTQYF.